This entry features one TCR beta chain sequence. Antigen specificity is unknown. The entry originates in a study of neurological immune-mediated disorders. Across the whole study: Multiple sclerosis patients numbered some 34, with about 30 relapsing-remitting and 3 secondary progressive. Study results and caveats: Falling below healthy controls, multiple sclerosis showed the least TCR clonal expansion, while HTLV-1-associated myelopathy showed the most.

A 10-nucleotide random UMI tagged transcripts in template-switch 5'RACE cDNA synthesis. TCRdb ran MiXCR on the 5' RACE reads and lists one entry per CDR3 protein. The data hold about 50,000 distinct CDR3 sequences, with about 4.2% observed a single time. Trimming left V 4 bases short and J 8 bases short, with 17 bases between. CDR1 is SQVTM, CDR2 ANQGSEA, per germline. This CDR3 contains 13 residues. Input material: PBMCs. This TCR derives from a man in his forties or fifties with multiple sclerosis. This sequence joins TRBV29-1 and TRBJ1-2; maybe TRBD1 (6 bases). CDR3 DNA sequence: TGCAGCGTTGTACACAGGGAGGCTGGGGGCTACACCTTC. The encoded protein is CSVVHREAGGYTF.